This TCR beta chain stems from a study of blood T cell repertoires in COVID-19. Across the study: Sources were T cells, B-cell-depleted T cells, or PBMCs; the material itself was cDNA or gDNA.

CDR3 length: 15 amino acids. With V trimmed by 7 bases and J by 7 bases, 9 bases remained unmatched. CDR1 is LNHDA and CDR2 is SQIVND in the germline V gene (reference sequence). Grouping used clinical history reported by participants in a survey and questionnaire. Recovered status applied to Cohort 3 donors who had two consecutive negative PCRs. It also applied to those with clearance or with symptom resolution. TCRdb's table, derived via immunoSEQ multiplex PCR, lists solely in-frame clones and lacks some. The sample lists about 140,000 clones; 86% were seen once. The sequence derives from a man in his forties or fifties who had recovered from COVID-19. Sequenced sample: PBMCs or T cells enriched from blood (not recorded which). The rearrangement joins TRBV19 to TRBJ2-1, with 11 bases lining up with TRBD2. As DNA, the CDR3 is TGTGCCAGTACCCAGGGACTAGCGGAAGATAATGAGCAGTTCTTC. Its protein product is CASTQGLAEDNEQFF.